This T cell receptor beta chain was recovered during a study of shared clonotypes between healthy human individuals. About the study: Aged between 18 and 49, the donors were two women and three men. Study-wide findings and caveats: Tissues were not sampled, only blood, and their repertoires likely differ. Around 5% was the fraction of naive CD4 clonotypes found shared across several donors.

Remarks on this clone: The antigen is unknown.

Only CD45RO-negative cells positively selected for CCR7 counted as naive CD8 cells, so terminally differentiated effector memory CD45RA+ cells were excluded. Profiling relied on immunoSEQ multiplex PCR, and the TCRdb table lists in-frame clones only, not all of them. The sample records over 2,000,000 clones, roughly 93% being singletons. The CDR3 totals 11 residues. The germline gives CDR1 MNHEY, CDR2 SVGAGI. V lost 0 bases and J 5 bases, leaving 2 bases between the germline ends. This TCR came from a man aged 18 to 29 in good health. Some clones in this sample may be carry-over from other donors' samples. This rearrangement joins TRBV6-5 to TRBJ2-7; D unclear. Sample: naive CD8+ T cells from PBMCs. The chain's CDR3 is CASSYSHEQYF. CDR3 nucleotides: TGTGCCAGCAGTTACTCGCACGAGCAGTACTTC.